This T cell receptor (beta chain) stems from a study of OX40 agonist ivuxolimab in advanced cancers. Overall study: The dose-escalation group included hepatocellular carcinoma, melanoma, renal cell carcinoma and head and neck cancer.

Exclusion of a patient followed from autoimmune disease history or systemic immunosuppression. On this clone itself: Its antigen is unidentified.

Regarding the study as a whole: In the 0.1-3.0 mg/kg groups, partial responders showed among the lowest expansion. At doses 0.1 to 3.0 mg/kg, CD4+ and CD8+ clones expanded.

With V trimmed by 6 bases and J by 5 bases, 7 bases remained unmatched. CDR1 is SNHLY, CDR2 FYNNEI, per germline. There are 15 residues in the CDR3. TCRdb's copy holds only in-frame clones and misses some; the assay was immunoSEQ multiplex PCR. The repertoire includes approximately 76,000 clones, around 90% of them detected once, and more than 8.5% sits in the top ten. This sequence joins TRBV2 and TRBJ2-5, with 12 bases that match TRBD1. This TCR derives from an adult with an advanced solid tumor such as melanoma, head and neck, liver or kidney cancer. The sequencing here drew on CD4+ or CD8+ T cells sorted from blood, taken in a trial of the OX40 agonist ivuxolimab. CDR3: CASRQGQGAWETQYF. CDR3 DNA sequence: TGTGCCAGCAGACAGGGACAGGGGGCTTGGGAGACCCAGTACTTC.